This T cell receptor (beta chain) is from a study of T cells in Graves' hyperthyroidism and ophthalmopathy. This clonotype was seen at least ten times. The source material, RNA transcripts, was used to amplify TCR beta CDR3 regions. TCR CDR3 underwent first-round RT-PCR with the HTBI primer set. TCRdb re-called the multiplex PCR reads through MiXCR, storing one row per CDR3 protein. The sample contains fewer than 450,000 distinct CDR3 sequences, about 15% of which appear only once. Germline V gives CDR1 SGHRS, CDR2 YFSETQ. The CDR3 is 16 residues long. With 0 bases removed from V and 0 bases from J, the gap between germline ends came to 12 bases. Sampled blood dates from first hyperthyroidism diagnosis, and it precedes any ophthalmopathy symptoms.

The sequenced sample consisted of blood. This clonotype was sampled from a woman aged 25 to 45 with Graves' hyperthyroidism that later progressed to Graves' ophthalmopathy. V gene TRBV5-1 combines with J gene TRBJ1-1, with D hard to call. The CDR3 nucleotides read TGCGCCAGCAGCTTGGCTTTAGGGCAACTGAACACTGAAGCTTTCTTT. The encoded protein is CASSLALGQLNTEAFF. Full variable domain (rest looked up from reference TRBV5-1 and TRBJ1-1): KAGVTQTPRYLIKTRGQQVTLSCSPISGHRSVSWYQQTPGQGLQFLFEYFSETQRNKGNFPGRFSGRQFSNSRSEMNVSTLELGDSALYLCASSLALGQLNTEAFFGQGTRLTVV.